Each of the 5 T cell receptor beta chains below was sequenced from the same sample in a study of blood T cell repertoires in COVID-19. Libraries were prepared by immunoSEQ multiplex PCR; TCRdb keeps only in-frame clonotypes and omits some of them. Seen here are 180,000 or so clones, around 89% observed once, and the top ten hold 4% to 5%. The specimen was peripheral blood. The receptors were gathered from a woman in her 30s with acute or convalescent COVID-19.

This clone was seen just once. V and J are TRBV28 and TRBJ1-1; no definite D call. V was shortened by 6 bases and J by 0 bases, with 8 bases between the two germline ends. Germline V gene sequence: CDR1 MDHEN, CDR2 SYDVKM. This CDR3 contains 13 residues. The DNA for the CDR3 is TGTGCCAGCAGATCTCAGGTGAACACTGAAGCTTTCTTT. It translates to CASRSQVNTEAFF.

The CDR3 is CATGRDSYNEQFF. The CDR3 nucleotides read TGCGCCACGGGGCGGGACTCCTACAATGAGCAGTTCTTC. The rearrangement links TRBV5-1 to TRBJ2-1; a weak D match, TRBD2 (6 bases). Between the trimmed V and J ends, which lost 9 bases and 0 bases, there was a span of 10 bases. CDR3 length: 13 residues. Germline V gene sequence: CDR1 SGHRS, CDR2 YFSETQ.

J is TRBJ1-2 and V is TRBV12-3 or TRBV12-4; D is uncertain. The CDR3 consists of 13 residues. V lost 6 bases and J lost 3, with 11 bases in between. CDR3 sequence: CASSPGVDYGYTF. The CDR3 DNA reads TGTGCCAGCAGCCCCGGTGTGGACTATGGCTACACCTTC.

V and J are TRBV28 and TRBJ1-1; D is undetermined. The germline V gene encodes CDR1 MDHEN and CDR2 SYDVKM. Deletions cut 3 bases from V and 5 bases from J, with 4 bases between. The CDR3 contains 11 residues. For the CDR3, the DNA is TGTGCCAGCAGTTTTGTAACTGAAGCTTTCTTT. This gives the protein CASSFVTEAFF. The whole variable domain, remainder taken from reference TRBV28 and TRBJ1-1, is DVKVTQSSRYLVKRTGEKVFLECVQDMDHENMFWYRQDPGLGLRLIYFSYDVKMKEKGDIPEGYSVSREKKERFSLILESASTNQTSMYLCASSFVTEAFFGQGTRLTVV.

This chain links TRBV5-1 with TRBJ1-1; D unclear. The CDR3 has 13 residues. V shed 0 bases and J shed 7 bases, with 10 bases lying between them. The germline CDR1 and CDR2 sequences are SGHRS and YFSETQ. In DNA, the CDR3 is TGCGCCAGCAGCTTGGTAGCCGACGGTGAAGCTTTCTTT. Encoded protein: CASSLVADGEAFF.